These 17 T cell receptor beta chains originate from one sample sequenced in a study of post-analysis software for immune sequencing data. These TCRs are of unknown antigen specificity. TCR beta cDNA libraries included unique molecular identifiers. TCRdb independently ran MiXCR on the PCR reads; one entry per CDR3 protein. The sample carries about 800,000 distinct CDR3 sequences, just under 30% recorded once. Whole-study results and caveats: Controls had lower frequencies than patients of about 5 TRBV segments, which included TRBV5-6, TRBV5-1 and TRBV20-1.

Sequenced sample: blood. Receptors originate from a girl aged 5 to 17 with multiple sclerosis.

Only a few counts were recorded for this clonotype. The V call is TRBV9, the J call TRBJ2-7; a possible D gene is TRBD1 (6 bases). Germline CDR1 and CDR2: SGDLS and YYNGEE. Between the trimmed V and J ends, which lost 0 bases and 1 base, there was a span of 14 bases. This CDR3 is built from 16 residues. In DNA, the CDR3 is TGTGCCAGCAGCGTAGGTACAGGGCCTTCGTCCTACGAGCAGTACTTC. Amino acids: CASSVGTGPSSYEQYF.

This clonotype was counted only a few times. The V gene is TRBV6-2 or TRBV6-3, the J gene TRBJ2-5; 14 bases agree with TRBD2. CDR1 is MNHEY and CDR2 is SVGEGT in the germline V gene. The CDR3 loop spans 20 amino acids. J was trimmed by 5 bases and V by 7 bases; bases with no gene match: 21. The CDR3 protein is CASTKRRGTGTSGSIETQYF. For the CDR3, the DNA is TGTGCCAGCACCAAACGACGGGGCACCGGGACTAGCGGGAGTATCGAGACCCAGTACTTC.

The chain recombines TRBV19 with TRBJ2-7; 11 bases map to TRBD2. The CDR3 contains 13 residues. V lost 4 bases to trimming and J lost 6 bases; unmatched junction nucleotides: 2. The germline gives CDR1 LNHDA, CDR2 SQIVND (reference sequence). The CDR3 bases are TGTGCCAGTAGTAGGACTAGCGGGCGCGAGCAGTACTTC. Translating it yields CASSRTSGREQYF.

V is TRBV6-6 and J is TRBJ2-5, with unresolved D. Germline CDR1 and CDR2: MNHNY and SVGAGI (reference sequence). With 8 bases removed from V and 5 bases from J, the gap between germline ends came to 12 bases. This CDR3 spans 12 amino acids. CDR3 sequence: CASLSPSETQYF. As DNA, the CDR3 is TGTGCCAGCCTTTCACCTAGTGAGACCCAGTACTTC.

V gene TRBV6-5 combines with J gene TRBJ1-5, with 8 bases aligning to TRBD1. This CDR3 is 14 amino acids long. Germline CDR1 reads MNHEY; CDR2 reads SVGAGI. V dropped 7 bases and J dropped 7; count of bases not matched to a gene: 9. CDR3 region: CASTPDRDGQPQHF. The CDR3, as DNA: TGTGCCAGCACCCCGGACAGGGACGGCCAGCCCCAGCATTTT.

The table lists this clonotype with a few counts. CDR3 loop: CASSQDRGQRYYEQYF. In DNA, the CDR3 is TGCGCCAGCAGCCAAGATCGGGGGCAGCGGTACTACGAGCAGTACTTC. The chain has TRBV4-1 and TRBJ2-7; D is perhaps TRBD1 or TRBD2 (6 bases each). V was shortened by 0 bases and J by 3 bases, with 15 bases between the two germline ends. In germline, CDR1 is MGHRA, CDR2 YSYEKL. The CDR3 extends over 16 amino acids.

The rearrangement links TRBV6-5 to TRBJ1-2; D remains unclear. Germline assignment: CDR1 MNHEY and CDR2 SVGAGI. The CDR3 spans 15 residues. V shed 4 bases and J shed 4 bases, with 16 bases lying between them. CDR3 DNA sequence: TGTGCCAGCAGTTCCACCCACACCTCGCTCTATGGCTACACCTTC. Protein: CASSSTHTSLYGYTF.

This clonotype appeared a few times. This chain uses TRBV15 with TRBJ2-3; 9 bases are shared with TRBD1. Germline assignment: CDR1 LNHNV and CDR2 YYDKDF (reference sequence). The V segment lost 2 bases and the J segment 0 bases; nucleotides outside the gene matches: 3. CDR3 size: 16 residues. The CDR3 bases are TGTGCCACCAGCAGATCACAGGGGGCTAGCACAGATACGCAGTATTTT. Protein: CATSRSQGASTDTQYF.

The J gene is TRBJ1-5, the V gene TRBV28; D remains ambiguous. CDR3 length: 12 amino acids. Between the trimmed V and J ends, which lost 2 bases and 9 bases, there was a span of 8 bases. From germline, CDR1 is MDHEN and CDR2 SYDVKM. The chain's CDR3 is CASSLPRPPQHF. CDR3 bases: TGTGCCAGCAGTTTACCCAGGCCGCCCCAGCATTTT.

On this clonotype itself: One end of the junction fails to match germline, which may point to a read error. The rearrangement links TRBV5-1 to TRBJ1-5; 9 positions match TRBD1. This CDR3 contains 14 residues. CDR1 is SGHRS and CDR2 is YFSETQ in the germline V gene. CDR3 DNA sequence: TGCGTCAGCAGCCCGGGACAGGGATATCAGCCCCAGCATTTT. Translated: CVSSPGQGYQPQHF.

Only a few counts were recorded for this clonotype. This sequence joins TRBV21-1 and TRBJ1-2; the D segment call TRBD1 is taken from the table without a DNA check. TRBV21-1 is marked as a pseudogene. There are 14 residues in the CDR3. CDR3: CASSKRRQGNGYTF. The CDR3 DNA reads TGTGCCAGCAGCAAAAGGAGACAGGGTAACGGCTACACCTTC.

This sequence joins TRBV20-1 and TRBJ1-5, with no clear D. The V gene lost 3 bases and the J gene lost 3 bases, with 15 bases spanning the gap. CDR1 DFQATT and CDR2 SNEGSKA come from the germline V gene (reference sequence). The CDR3 extends over 15 amino acids. This chain's CDR3 is CSARPGGRNNQPQHF. The CDR3 bases are TGCAGTGCTAGGCCGGGCGGGCGGAACAATCAGCCCCAGCATTTT.

This sequence joins TRBV7-9 and TRBJ2-7, with 13 bases matching TRBD2. In germline, CDR1 is SEHNR, CDR2 FQNEAQ (reference sequence). V lost 6 bases, J lost 10 bases, and 15 bases stayed unmatched. This CDR3 contains 16 residues. For the CDR3, the DNA is TGTGCCAGCAGTCGGACTAGCGGGGGTCCCGGCGGGGCCCAGTACTTC. Residues: CASSRTSGGPGGAQYF.

The V and J genes are TRBV7-8 and TRBJ1-4, with D possibly TRBD1 on 6 matching bases. CDR3 length: 12 amino acids. In germline, CDR1 is SGHVS, CDR2 FQNEAQ. V shed 5 bases and J shed 13 bases, with 14 bases lying between them. CDR3 in DNA: TGTGCCAGCAGCGACAGGCCCGTACCACTGTTTTTT. Its protein is CASSDRPVPLFF.

The chain employs TRBV29-1 and TRBJ1-3, with 7 nucleotides matching TRBD1. This CDR3 is 13 amino acids long. The trim removed 7 bases at V and 1 base at J, leaving 4 bases unmatched. Germline loops: CDR1 SQVTM, CDR2 ANQGSEA. The DNA for the CDR3 is TGCAGCGCCGAACAGGGGTCTGGAAACACCATATATTTT. This encodes CSAEQGSGNTIYF.

The chain has TRBV4-1 and TRBJ2-5, with 7 bases fitting TRBD2. The V gene end was trimmed by 0 bases and the J gene end by 11 bases; junction bases not matched to a gene: 18. Germline assignment: CDR1 MGHRA and CDR2 YSYEKL. CDR3 length equals 17 residues. The CDR3 bases are TGCGCCAGCAGCCAAGAGAGGACTAGTCGGGAGTACGATGAGCAGTACTTC. It specifies CASSQERTSREYDEQYF.

The chain combines TRBV7-2 with TRBJ1-1, with D hard to call. CDR3 length: 13 amino acids. V was clipped by 2 bases and J by 7 bases, with 11 bases between them. Germline CDR1 is SGHTA and CDR2 is FQGNSA. The DNA for the CDR3 is TGTGCCAGCAGCTTACCTACACCTCTTGAAGCTTTCTTT. Its protein product is CASSLPTPLEAFF.